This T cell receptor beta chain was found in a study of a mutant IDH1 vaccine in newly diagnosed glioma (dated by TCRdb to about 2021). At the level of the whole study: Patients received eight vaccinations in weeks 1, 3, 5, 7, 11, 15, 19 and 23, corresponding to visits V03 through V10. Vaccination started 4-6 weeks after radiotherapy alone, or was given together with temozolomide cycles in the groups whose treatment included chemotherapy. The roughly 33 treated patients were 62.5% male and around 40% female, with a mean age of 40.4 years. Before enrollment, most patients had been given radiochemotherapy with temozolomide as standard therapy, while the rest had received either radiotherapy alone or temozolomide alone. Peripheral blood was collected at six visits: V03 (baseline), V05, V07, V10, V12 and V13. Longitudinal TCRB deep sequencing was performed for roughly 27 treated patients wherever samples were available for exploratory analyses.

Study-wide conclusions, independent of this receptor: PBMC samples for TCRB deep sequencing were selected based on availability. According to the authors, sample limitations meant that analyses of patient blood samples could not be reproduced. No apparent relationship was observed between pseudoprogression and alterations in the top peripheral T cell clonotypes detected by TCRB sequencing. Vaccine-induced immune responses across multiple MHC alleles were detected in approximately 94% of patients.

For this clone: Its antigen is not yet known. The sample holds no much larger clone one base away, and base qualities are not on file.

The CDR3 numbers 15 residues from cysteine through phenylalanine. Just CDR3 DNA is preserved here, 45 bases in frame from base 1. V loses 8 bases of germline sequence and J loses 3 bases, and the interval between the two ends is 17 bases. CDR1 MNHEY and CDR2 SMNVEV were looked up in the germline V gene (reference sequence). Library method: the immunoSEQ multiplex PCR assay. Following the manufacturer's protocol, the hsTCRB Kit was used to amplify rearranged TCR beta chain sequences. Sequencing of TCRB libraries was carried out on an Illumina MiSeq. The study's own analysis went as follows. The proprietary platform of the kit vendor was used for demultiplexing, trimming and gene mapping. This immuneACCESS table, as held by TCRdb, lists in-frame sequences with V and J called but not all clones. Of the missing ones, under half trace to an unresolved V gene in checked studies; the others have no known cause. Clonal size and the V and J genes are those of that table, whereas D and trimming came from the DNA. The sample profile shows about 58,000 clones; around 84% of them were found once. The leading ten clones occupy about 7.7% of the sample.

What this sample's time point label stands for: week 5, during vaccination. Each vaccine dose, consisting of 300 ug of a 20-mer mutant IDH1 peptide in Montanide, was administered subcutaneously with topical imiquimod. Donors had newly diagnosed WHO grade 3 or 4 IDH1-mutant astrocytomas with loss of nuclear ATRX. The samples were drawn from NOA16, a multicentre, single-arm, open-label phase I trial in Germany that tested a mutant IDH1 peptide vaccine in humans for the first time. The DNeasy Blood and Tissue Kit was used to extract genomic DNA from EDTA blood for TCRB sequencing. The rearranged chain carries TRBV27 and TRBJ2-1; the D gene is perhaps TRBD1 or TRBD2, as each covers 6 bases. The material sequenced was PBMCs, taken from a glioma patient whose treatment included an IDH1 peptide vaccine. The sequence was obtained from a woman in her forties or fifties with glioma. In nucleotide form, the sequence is TGTGCCAGCCTATCGACAGGACTAAACTACAATGAGCAGTTCTTC. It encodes CASLSTGLNYNEQFF.